One and the same sample provided the 31 T cell receptor beta chains below, sequenced in a study of blood T cell repertoires in COVID-19. The data were produced by immunoSEQ multiplex PCR, yet TCRdb's version contains in-frame clones alone and is incomplete. Of about 140,000 clones in the sample, approximately 80% are singletons; the top ten hold approximately 1.6%. Sequences were obtained from PBMCs or T cells enriched from blood (not recorded which). The source is a woman under 30 who had been exposed to COVID-19.

V is TRBV7-9 and J is TRBJ2-7; D is possibly TRBD1 (6 bases). The CDR3 has 14 residues. V was cut by 8 bases and J by 5 bases, with 19 bases left in between. The germline V gene encodes CDR1 SEHNR and CDR2 FQNEAQ (reference sequence). The CDR3 loop reads CASAGAGVKHEQYF. Here the CDR3 DNA reads TGTGCCAGCGCAGGGGCAGGGGTAAAACACGAGCAGTACTTC.

The chain carries TRBV5-1 and TRBJ1-2; D is uncertain. This CDR3 region has 15 residues. Trimming stripped 1 base from V and 4 bases from J, with 14 bases between. CDR1 and CDR2 (germline): SGHRS, YFSETQ. The chain's CDR3 is CASSLFGGIGYGYTF. In DNA form, the CDR3 reads TGCGCCAGCAGCTTGTTCGGAGGGATCGGCTATGGCTACACCTTC.

The chain joins TRBV20-1 to TRBJ1-2, with TRBD1 matching over 7 bases. Germline V gene sequence: CDR1 DFQATT, CDR2 SNEGSKA (reference sequence). With 4 bases clipped from V and 8 bases from J, the junction kept 4 bases outside the gene matches. The CDR3 is made up of 11 amino acids. This CDR3 reads CSATQGQGYTF. CDR3 DNA: TGCAGTGCTACACAGGGGCAAGGCTACACCTTC.

The V call is TRBV4-1, the J call TRBJ2-1; a possible D gene is TRBD1 (5 bases). Germline V gives CDR1 MGHRA, CDR2 YSYEKL. The CDR3 sequence is 15 residues long. The V end lost 0 bases, the J end lost 2 bases, and 8 bases lay between the germline ends. The DNA for the CDR3 is TGCGCCAGCAGCCAAGACGACAGAACCTACAATGAGCAGTTCTTC. Protein: CASSQDDRTYNEQFF.

The chain recombines TRBV30 with TRBJ1-1; no clear D gene. The CDR3 consists of 13 residues. Trimming removed 2 bases at V and 4 bases at J, with 11 bases between. Germline CDR1 and CDR2: GTSNPN and SVGIG (reference sequence). CDR3 sequence (DNA): TGTGCCTGGAGTATCTCTACCCCCACTGAAGCTTTCTTT. Protein: CAWSISTPTEAFF.

This chain connects TRBV27 to TRBJ2-1; weak D call: TRBD1 (6 bases). V was pared by 3 bases and J by 7 bases, with 16 bases between. The germline CDR1 and CDR2 sequences are MNHEY and SMNVEV (reference sequence). The CDR3 sequence is 15 residues long. CDR3 residues: CASSFFVGQRNEQFF. CDR3 coding DNA: TGTGCCAGCAGTTTTTTTGTGGGACAACGAAATGAGCAGTTCTTC.

The rearrangement links TRBV6-2 or TRBV6-3 to TRBJ1-2; a weak D match, TRBD1 (5 bases). Germline lookup yields CDR1 MNHEY and CDR2 SVGEGT. V lost 0 bases and J 2 bases, leaving 10 bases between the germline ends. CDR3 length: 15 amino acids. The CDR3: CASSYSAGRNYGYTF. The CDR3 nucleotides are TGTGCCAGCAGTTACTCGGCGGGACGGAACTATGGCTACACCTTC.

This clone was counted once. The rearrangement joins TRBV30 to TRBJ1-2; no definite D call. The CDR3 is 13 residues long. The V end lost 8 bases, the J end lost 2 bases, and 15 bases lay between the germline ends. The V gene's germline CDR1 is GTSNPN and CDR2 SVGIG (reference sequence). The CDR3 reads CAAPHRRNYGYTF. The CDR3 coding sequence is TGTGCCGCCCCACACCGTCGAAACTATGGCTACACCTTC.

As DNA, the CDR3 is TGTGCCAGCAGCCACACACACAGCTACGAGCAGTACTTC. Translation: CASSHTHSYEQYF. The chain combines TRBV3-1 (or the pseudogene TRBV3-2) with TRBJ2-7; D gene unclear. CDR3 size: 13 residues. Germline V gives CDR1 LGHDT, CDR2 YNNKEL (reference sequence). Trimming removed 3 bases from V and 3 bases from J, with 9 bases in between.

The V gene is TRBV9, the J gene TRBJ2-3; no definite D call. Trimming shortened V by 3 bases and J by 4 bases, and 9 bases separated the two germline ends. The CDR3 length is 13 residues. From germline, CDR1 is SGDLS and CDR2 YYNGEE. The CDR3, as DNA: TGTGCCAGCAGCGGAGCAGGTGCAGATACGCAGTATTTT. Translated: CASSGAGADTQYF.

The genes are TRBV5-6 and TRBJ2-3; 10 nucleotides agree with TRBD1. This CDR3 comprises 15 residues. V trimming: 4 bases; J trimming: 5 bases; junction bases outside the gene matches: 7. From germline, CDR1 is SGHDT and CDR2 YYEEEE. The CDR3 DNA follows: TGTGCCAGCAGCAACGGACAGGGGGGTAGAGATACGCAGTATTTT. Its protein is CASSNGQGGRDTQYF.

The chain links TRBV18 to TRBJ2-7; 12 bases map to TRBD2. The V gene end was trimmed by 1 base and the J gene end by 3 bases; junction bases not matched to a gene: 7. The CDR3 is 17 amino acids. CDR1 and CDR2 from the germline V gene are KGHSH and LQKENI. DNA for the CDR3: TGTGCCAGCTCACCACGGCTAGCGGGAGGGGATCGCTACGAGCAGTACTTC. Protein: CASSPRLAGGDRYEQYF.

J is TRBJ1-5 and V is TRBV28, with TRBD1 matching 8 bases. In germline, CDR1 is MDHEN, CDR2 SYDVKM. The ends lost 1 base at V and 1 base at J; junction bases unmatched: 12. The CDR3 is 19 residues long. The CDR3 sequence: CASSLSGQGGFWSNQPQHF. CDR3 in DNA: TGTGCCAGCAGTTTATCCGGACAGGGTGGTTTTTGGAGCAATCAGCCCCAGCATTTT. Using reference TRBV28 and TRBJ1-5 for the parts outside the CDR3, the full variable domain is DVKVTQSSRYLVKRTGEKVFLECVQDMDHENMFWYRQDPGLGLRLIYFSYDVKMKEKGDIPEGYSVSREKKERFSLILESASTNQTSMYLCASSLSGQGGFWSNQPQHFGDGTRLSIL.

There are a few counts of this clone. The rearrangement uses TRBV7-9 and TRBJ1-3; possibly TRBD1 for D (6 bases). From germline, CDR1 is SEHNR and CDR2 FQNEAQ (reference sequence). The CDR3 totals 16 residues. Trimming took off 7 bases at V and 0 bases at J, with 16 bases between the two ends. The DNA for the CDR3 is TGTGCCAGCACCAAAACAGGGCCCTACTCTGGAAACACCATATATTTT. It is translated as CASTKTGPYSGNTIYF.

The rearrangement links TRBV20-1 to TRBJ2-3; D call uncertain. Trimming pared 6 bases from V and 7 bases from J, leaving 8 bases between. This CDR3 is 10 amino acids long. CDR1 and CDR2 (germline): DFQATT, SNEGSKA (reference sequence). CDR3 nucleotide sequence: TGCAGTGCCGAATACTATACGCAGTATTTT. Translation gives CSAEYYTQYF.

V is TRBV6-1 and J is TRBJ2-7; D is perhaps TRBD1 (5 bases). CDR3 length: 16 amino acids. CDR1 is MNHNS and CDR2 is SASEGT in the germline V gene. V gave up 4 bases and J gave up 0 bases, with 16 bases separating them. This chain's CDR3 is CASSGSGRASSYEQYF. The CDR3 DNA follows: TGTGCCAGCAGTGGATCGGGCAGGGCAAGCTCCTACGAGCAGTACTTC.

The chain uses TRBV29-1 and TRBJ2-7; 8 nucleotides line up with TRBD1. Per the germline V gene, CDR1 is SQVTM and CDR2 is ANQGSEA. CDR3 length equals 13 residues. Losses at the gene ends were 5 bases for V and 2 bases for J; bases not matched to a gene: 5. The CDR3 spells CSVSGGDTYEQYF. As DNA, the CDR3 is TGCAGCGTTTCAGGGGGCGACACCTACGAGCAGTACTTC.

The V and J genes are TRBV27 and TRBJ1-1; 11 nucleotides match TRBD1. Per the germline V gene, CDR1 is MNHEY and CDR2 is SMNVEV (reference sequence). J was trimmed by 11 bases and V by 5 bases; bases with no gene match: 4. There are 12 residues in the CDR3. CDR3: CASSGDRGEAFF. The DNA for the CDR3 is TGTGCCAGCAGTGGGGACAGGGGGGAGGCTTTCTTT.

The chain joins TRBV7-9 to TRBJ1-1; 10 nucleotides align to TRBD1. The germline V gene encodes CDR1 SEHNR and CDR2 FQNEAQ (reference sequence). V lost 0 bases and J lost 3; bases outside the gene matches: 1. There are 15 residues in the CDR3. CDR3 coding DNA: TGTGCCAGCAGCTTAGCGGGACAGGGGTACACTGAAGCTTTCTTT. Residues: CASSLAGQGYTEAFF.

This clone was picked up a small number of times. Other DNA variants within this sample encode the same CDR3. The chain links TRBV18 to TRBJ2-3; unclear D gene. Germline V gene lookup returns CDR1 KGHSH and CDR2 LQKENI. V was pared by 2 bases and J by 0 bases, with 6 bases between. This CDR3 is built from 14 residues. The CDR3 loop is CASSPDISTDTQYF. CDR3 bases: TGTGCCAGCTCACCAGACATTAGCACAGATACGCAGTATTTT.

This clone has only a few counts. The chain couples TRBV12-5 to TRBJ2-5; D gene unclear. The CDR3 is 12 residues long. The V end was cut by 3 bases, the J end by 5 bases, with 7 bases between. The V gene's germline CDR1 is LGHNT and CDR2 FRNRAP. CDR3 amino acids: CASGFSKETQYF. The CDR3, as DNA: TGTGCTAGTGGTTTCTCTAAGGAGACCCAGTACTTC.

V gene TRBV7-8 combines with J gene TRBJ2-7; TRBD2 matches 9 bases. The ends lost 4 bases at V and 2 bases at J; junction bases unmatched: 6. This CDR3 contains 15 residues. Germline assignment: CDR1 SGHVS and CDR2 FQNEAQ. This chain's CDR3 is CASSSRRLAAYEQYF. The CDR3, as DNA: TGTGCCAGCAGCTCCCGCCGACTAGCGGCCTACGAGCAGTACTTC.

The V call is TRBV4-1, the J call TRBJ1-5; D is possibly TRBD1 (5 bases). Trimming left V 0 bases short and J 2 bases short, with 8 bases between. Per germline, CDR1 MGHRA and CDR2 YSYEKL. This CDR3 contains 15 residues. CDR3 sequence: CASSQDSQGNQPQHF. CDR3 nucleotides: TGCGCCAGCAGCCAAGATTCACAGGGCAATCAGCCCCAGCATTTT.

The genes are TRBV30 and TRBJ2-7; D call uncertain. The CDR3 spans 14 residues. Germline loops: CDR1 GTSNPN, CDR2 SVGIG (reference sequence). The V gene lost 0 bases and the J gene lost 1 base, with 10 bases spanning the gap. Here the CDR3 reads CAWSVSDLSYEQYF. As DNA, the CDR3 is TGTGCCTGGAGTGTAAGCGACTTATCCTACGAGCAGTACTTC. The full variable domain, completed using reference TRBV30 and TRBJ2-7, is SQTIHQWPATLVQPVGSPLSLECTVEGTSNPNLYWYRQAAGRGLQLLFYSVGIGQISSEVPQNLSASRPQDRQFILSSKKLLLSDSGFYLCAWSVSDLSYEQYFGPGTRLTVT.

V gene TRBV29-1 combines with J gene TRBJ1-2; no definite D call. Trimming left V 5 bases short and J 3 bases short, with 4 bases between. Looked up from germline, CDR1 is SQVTM and CDR2 is ANQGSEA. CDR3 size: 10 residues. The CDR3 is CSVLDYGYTF. In DNA form, the CDR3 reads TGCAGCGTTCTAGACTATGGCTACACCTTC.

This clone came up once. This rearrangement joins TRBV12-2 to TRBJ1-3; the table names TRBD1, a call not compared with the DNA. TRBV12-2 has pseudogene status. The CDR3 runs to 16 residues. CDR3: CASRFPEGQGANTIYF. The CDR3 coding sequence is TGTGCAAGTCGCTTCCCCGAGGGACAGGGGGCGAACACCATATATTTT.

This chain connects TRBV25-1 to TRBJ1-3; no reliable D call. V lost 6 bases, J lost 8 bases, and 14 bases lay in between. Germline V gene lookup returns CDR1 MGHDK and CDR2 SYGVNS. The CDR3 runs 13 residues. The CDR3, as DNA: TGTGCCAGCAGAGACGGAGATAAGGACACCATATATTTT. It is translated as CASRDGDKDTIYF.

This clone was observed once. This rearrangement joins TRBV18 to TRBJ2-2, with a weak D call TRBD1 (6 bases). Looked up from germline, CDR1 is KGHSH and CDR2 is LQKENI. This CDR3 has 15 amino acids. Trimming shortened V by 2 bases and J by 6 bases, and 13 bases separated the two germline ends. The CDR3 bases are TGTGCCAGCTCACCATGGGGACAAGTCCCCGGGGAGCTGTTTTTT. This translates into CASSPWGQVPGELFF.

The chain carries TRBV6-5 and TRBJ1-2; 8 bases align to TRBD1. This CDR3 is 13 amino acids long. CDR1 is MNHEY and CDR2 is SVGAGI in the germline V gene. After removal of 6 bases from V and 5 bases from J, the junction contained 5 bases not matched to a gene. CDR3 region: CASRQGEGYGYTF. The CDR3 DNA is TGTGCCAGCAGACAGGGGGAGGGATATGGCTACACCTTC.

The chain joins TRBV7-2 to TRBJ2-1; TRBD2 agrees at 7 bases. The CDR3 totals 16 residues. V lost 5 bases and J lost 1; bases outside the gene matches: 8. The germline V gene has CDR1 SGHTA and CDR2 FQGNSA. For the CDR3, the DNA is TGTGCCAGCAGCATGAGCGGGGTACCATCCTACAATGAGCAGTTCTTC. Its protein product is CASSMSGVPSYNEQFF.

V is TRBV2 and J is TRBJ2-1, with D possibly matching TRBD1 (8 bases). CDR1 and CDR2 (germline): SNHLY, FYNNEI. This CDR3 is 15 amino acids long. V gave up 3 bases and J gave up 7 bases, with 16 bases separating them. CDR3 in amino acids: CASSDWEGTGNEQFF. The CDR3 DNA reads TGTGCCAGCAGTGATTGGGAGGGGACAGGTAATGAGCAGTTCTTC.